A selection of T cell receptor beta chains follows, all from one sample in a study of blood T cell repertoires in COVID-19. Method: immunoSEQ multiplex PCR; TCRdb's copy keeps in-frame clones and lacks some. The table shows under 150,000 clones, with approximately 79% occurring only once. The sequencing input was PBMCs or T cells enriched from blood (not recorded which). The receptors were sampled from a middle-aged man with acute COVID-19. Each CDR3 is given with its conserved first and last residue. Each record gives: J gene, D gene, V gene, clone size, CDR3 protein, CDR3 DNA. D genes are given only for firm matches. Size values are once, few and many counts, or a class for expanded clones, and some rows have none.

J gene: TRBJ2-7; D gene: TRBD2; V gene: TRBV28; clone size: once; CDR3 protein: CASSLRGRSSYEQYF; CDR3 DNA: TGTGCCAGCAGTTTACGCGGGAGGAGCTCCTACGAGCAGTACTTC
J gene: TRBJ2-1; D gene: TRBD2; V gene: TRBV4-1; clone size: -; CDR3 protein: CASSQDRPSGGAPFYNEQFF; CDR3 DNA: TGCGCCAGCAGCCAAGATCGGCCTAGCGGGGGGGCCCCTTTTTACAATGAGCAGTTCTTC
J gene: TRBJ2-5; D gene: TRBD1; V gene: TRBV7-6; clone size: -; CDR3 protein: CASSLPGQAGTQYF; CDR3 DNA: TGTGCCAGCAGCTTGCCGGGACAGGCCGGGACCCAGTACTTC
J gene: TRBJ1-1; D gene: TRBD1; V gene: TRBV15; clone size: -; CDR3 protein: CATSSPHSAGGSNTEAFF; CDR3 DNA: TGTGCCACCAGCAGCCCTCATTCGGCAGGGGGCTCGAACACTGAAGCTTTCTTT
J gene: TRBJ2-7; D gene: -; V gene: TRBV4-2; clone size: -; CDR3 protein: CASSHFEGTTTYEQYF; CDR3 DNA: TGTGCCAGCAGCCATTTCGAGGGCACTACTACCTACGAGCAGTACTTC
J gene: TRBJ2-5; D gene: -; V gene: TRBV24-1; clone size: -; CDR3 protein: CATSRRGETQYF; CDR3 DNA: TGTGCCACCAGCAGGCGGGGAGAGACCCAGTACTTC
J gene: TRBJ2-2; D gene: TRBD1; V gene: TRBV3-1/TRBV3-2; clone size: -; CDR3 protein: CASSQTGTGETGELFF; CDR3 DNA: TGTGCCAGCAGCCAGACCGGGACAGGGGAAACCGGGGAGCTGTTTTTT
J gene: TRBJ1-2; D gene: TRBD1; V gene: TRBV19; clone size: -; CDR3 protein: CASSLLTGGAGYGYTF; CDR3 DNA: TGTGCCAGTAGCCTCCTGACAGGGGGCGCCGGGTATGGCTACACCTTC
J gene: TRBJ2-7; D gene: -; V gene: TRBV6-1; clone size: -; CDR3 protein: CASSEEGASSYEQYF; CDR3 DNA: TGTGCCAGCAGTGAAGAAGGGGCCAGCTCCTACGAGCAGTACTTC
J gene: TRBJ2-2; D gene: TRBD2; V gene: TRBV3-1/TRBV3-2; clone size: -; CDR3 protein: CASSQDNSGGPFTGELFF; CDR3 DNA: TGTGCCAGCAGCCAAGATAACAGCGGGGGGCCTTTCACCGGGGAGCTGTTTTTT
J gene: TRBJ2-2; D gene: TRBD2; V gene: TRBV7-3; clone size: -; CDR3 protein: CASIGVAGAGELFF; CDR3 DNA: TGTGCCAGCATAGGGGTAGCGGGTGCTGGGGAGCTGTTTTTT
J gene: TRBJ2-3; D gene: TRBD1; V gene: TRBV24-1; clone size: -; CDR3 protein: CATSDTGQGTDTQYF; CDR3 DNA: TGTGCCACCAGTGATACGGGACAGGGGACAGATACGCAGTATTTT
J gene: TRBJ2-1; D gene: TRBD2; V gene: TRBV5-1; clone size: -; CDR3 protein: CASSLEIAGDEQFF; CDR3 DNA: TGCGCCAGCAGCTTGGAAATAGCGGGGGATGAGCAGTTCTTC
J gene: TRBJ2-5; D gene: -; V gene: TRBV2; clone size: -; CDR3 protein: CASSEFGQGQETQYF; CDR3 DNA: TGTGCCAGCAGTGAATTTGGGCAGGGCCAAGAGACCCAGTACTTC
J gene: TRBJ1-2; D gene: TRBD1; V gene: TRBV3-1/TRBV3-2; clone size: -; CDR3 protein: CASSQDSAGTGNYGYTF; CDR3 DNA: TGTGCCAGCAGCCAAGATTCGGCAGGGACAGGGAACTATGGCTACACCTTC
J gene: TRBJ2-5; D gene: TRBD2; V gene: TRBV6-5; clone size: -; CDR3 protein: CASSHGPGRVETQYF; CDR3 DNA: TGTGCCAGCAGTCACGGACCGGGGAGGGTAGAGACCCAGTACTTC
J gene: TRBJ2-7; D gene: TRBD2; V gene: TRBV24-1; clone size: -; CDR3 protein: CATSGPTSGSSYEQYF; CDR3 DNA: TGTGCCACCAGTGGCCCGACTAGCGGGAGTTCCTACGAGCAGTACTTC
J gene: TRBJ2-1; D gene: TRBD2; V gene: TRBV5-1; clone size: once; CDR3 protein: CASNQGGSSYNEQFF; CDR3 DNA: TGCGCCAGCAATCAGGGCGGGAGCTCCTACAATGAGCAGTTCTTC
J gene: TRBJ1-1; D gene: -; V gene: TRBV3-1/TRBV3-2; clone size: once; CDR3 protein: CASSDKRGMWAFF; CDR3 DNA: TGTGCCAGCAGCGATAAGAGAGGGATGTGGGCTTTCTTT
J gene: TRBJ2-3; D gene: TRBD2; V gene: TRBV19; clone size: many; CDR3 protein: CASTSAAGADTQYF; CDR3 DNA: TGTGCCAGTACGTCCGCGGCGGGAGCAGATACGCAGTATTTT
J gene: TRBJ2-2; D gene: -; V gene: TRBV7-2; clone size: -; CDR3 protein: CASGLRGSDTGELFF; CDR3 DNA: TGTGCCAGCGGCTTACGGGGATCGGACACCGGGGAGCTGTTTTTT
J gene: TRBJ1-1; D gene: TRBD1; V gene: TRBV11-2; clone size: -; CDR3 protein: CASSRPRQGETEAFF; CDR3 DNA: TGTGCCAGCAGCCGACCCAGACAGGGGGAGACTGAAGCTTTCTTT
J gene: TRBJ2-7; D gene: TRBD1; V gene: TRBV12-5; clone size: once; CDR3 protein: CASGLVQGASEQYF; CDR3 DNA: TGTGCTAGTGGTTTGGTACAGGGGGCGTCCGAGCAGTACTTC
J gene: TRBJ1-1; D gene: -; V gene: TRBV6-5; clone size: -; CDR3 protein: CASSYSTGTEAFF; CDR3 DNA: TGTGCCAGCAGTTACTCCACAGGGACTGAAGCTTTCTTT
J gene: TRBJ2-5; D gene: -; V gene: TRBV5-4; clone size: -; CDR3 protein: CASSSTRVGETQYF; CDR3 DNA: TGTGCCAGCAGCTCGACGAGGGTAGGAGAGACCCAGTACTTC
J gene: TRBJ2-7; D gene: TRBD1; V gene: TRBV28; clone size: -; CDR3 protein: CASRLGQGAGEQYF; CDR3 DNA: TGTGCCAGCAGGTTGGGACAGGGGGCGGGAGAGCAGTACTTC
J gene: TRBJ2-2; D gene: -; V gene: TRBV6-5; clone size: -; CDR3 protein: CASSYSFQTGELFF; CDR3 DNA: TGTGCCAGCAGTTACTCCTTCCAGACCGGGGAGCTGTTTTTT
J gene: TRBJ2-3; D gene: -; V gene: TRBV2; clone size: few; CDR3 protein: CASSELGGRGADTQYF; CDR3 DNA: TGTGCCAGCAGTGAGCTCGGGGGCAGGGGGGCAGATACGCAGTATTTT
J gene: TRBJ2-2; D gene: TRBD1; V gene: TRBV7-2; clone size: few; CDR3 protein: CASSPWTGDTGELFF; CDR3 DNA: TGTGCCAGCAGCCCCTGGACAGGGGACACCGGGGAGCTGTTTTTT
J gene: TRBJ2-5; D gene: TRBD1; V gene: TRBV7-3; clone size: -; CDR3 protein: CASSLRDRASQETQYF; CDR3 DNA: TGTGCCAGCAGCCTGAGGGACAGGGCGTCTCAAGAGACCCAGTACTTC
J gene: TRBJ2-7; D gene: TRBD1; V gene: TRBV19; clone size: -; CDR3 protein: CASSIRPGTATEWQYF; CDR3 DNA: TGTGCCAGTAGTATTCGGCCCGGGACAGCGACGGAGTGGCAGTACTTC
J gene: TRBJ2-7; D gene: TRBD1; V gene: TRBV9; clone size: -; CDR3 protein: CASSLSGGAPYEQYF; CDR3 DNA: TGTGCCAGCAGCTTATCAGGGGGCGCGCCCTACGAGCAGTACTTC
J gene: TRBJ2-6; D gene: -; V gene: TRBV12-2; clone size: -; CDR3 protein: CASRLEIWQASSGANVLTF; CDR3 DNA: TGTGCAAGTCGCTTAGAAATATGGCAGGCAAGCTCTGGGGCCAACGTCCTGACTTTC
J gene: TRBJ1-2; D gene: TRBD1; V gene: TRBV6-5; clone size: -; CDR3 protein: CASSSRTGNINYGYTF; CDR3 DNA: TGTGCCAGCAGTTCCCGGACAGGGAACATTAACTATGGCTACACCTTC
J gene: TRBJ2-1; D gene: TRBD2; V gene: TRBV5-1; clone size: -; CDR3 protein: CASSFRLAGGRDEQFF; CDR3 DNA: TGCGCCAGCAGCTTCCGACTAGCGGGAGGGAGGGATGAGCAGTTCTTC
J gene: TRBJ2-3; D gene: -; V gene: TRBV6-5; clone size: -; CDR3 protein: CASAFGAGTDTQYF; CDR3 DNA: TGTGCCAGCGCCTTTGGAGCGGGCACAGATACGCAGTATTTT
J gene: TRBJ2-3; D gene: -; V gene: TRBV10-3; clone size: -; CDR3 protein: CAISEASGTDTQYF; CDR3 DNA: TGTGCCATCAGTGAGGCGAGCGGCACAGATACGCAGTATTTT
J gene: TRBJ2-7; D gene: -; V gene: TRBV10-2; clone size: -; CDR3 protein: CASSGERLSFYEQYF; CDR3 DNA: TGCGCCAGCAGTGGGGAGCGGTTAAGCTTCTACGAGCAGTACTTC
J gene: TRBJ2-7; D gene: -; V gene: TRBV29-1; clone size: -; CDR3 protein: CSGGRGQGKDEQYF; CDR3 DNA: TGCAGCGGCGGCCGAGGGCAGGGGAAGGACGAGCAGTACTTC
J gene: TRBJ2-5; D gene: -; V gene: TRBV13; clone size: once; CDR3 protein: CASSPRDNQETQYF; CDR3 DNA: TGTGCCAGCAGCCCCCGGGACAACCAAGAGACCCAGTACTTC
J gene: TRBJ2-1; D gene: -; V gene: TRBV24-1; clone size: -; CDR3 protein: CATSDHPQGGGAYNEQFF; CDR3 DNA: TGTGCCACCAGTGACCACCCCCAGGGAGGAGGCGCCTACAATGAGCAGTTCTTC
J gene: TRBJ1-2; D gene: -; V gene: TRBV19; clone size: -; CDR3 protein: CASSIPMDRNYGYTF; CDR3 DNA: TGTGCCAGTAGTATCCCAATGGACAGAAACTATGGCTACACCTTC
J gene: TRBJ1-5; D gene: TRBD1; V gene: TRBV6-5; clone size: few; CDR3 protein: CASSSSRGPDQPQHF; CDR3 DNA: TGTGCCAGCAGTTCTTCCAGGGGGCCCGATCAGCCCCAGCATTTT
J gene: TRBJ2-4; D gene: -; V gene: TRBV6-5; clone size: -; CDR3 protein: CASSYGPFGGKNIQYF; CDR3 DNA: TGTGCCAGCAGTTATGGACCCTTCGGGGGCAAAAACATTCAGTACTTC
J gene: TRBJ2-1; D gene: -; V gene: TRBV12-3/TRBV12-4; clone size: -; CDR3 protein: CASSLTVYNEQFF; CDR3 DNA: TGTGCCAGCAGTTTGACAGTGTACAATGAGCAGTTCTTC
J gene: TRBJ1-1; D gene: TRBD1; V gene: TRBV6-5; clone size: -; CDR3 protein: CASSYRGQGGEAFF; CDR3 DNA: TGTGCCAGCAGTTACAGAGGACAGGGGGGTGAAGCTTTCTTT
J gene: TRBJ2-3; D gene: TRBD1; V gene: TRBV10-3; clone size: -; CDR3 protein: CAISESVTGQGVDTQYF; CDR3 DNA: TGTGCCATCAGTGAGTCGGTCACGGGACAGGGGGTAGATACGCAGTATTTT
J gene: TRBJ2-1; D gene: -; V gene: TRBV19; clone size: -; CDR3 protein: CASSIVSGRGYNEQFF; CDR3 DNA: TGTGCCAGTAGTATAGTTAGCGGCCGAGGCTACAATGAGCAGTTCTTC
J gene: TRBJ1-6; D gene: -; V gene: TRBV5-8; clone size: -; CDR3 protein: CASRAEYNSPLHF; CDR3 DNA: TGTGCCAGCAGAGCGGAGTATAATTCACCCCTCCACTTT
J gene: TRBJ2-3; D gene: TRBD2; V gene: TRBV5-8; clone size: -; CDR3 protein: CASSPRTSGGTDTQYF; CDR3 DNA: TGTGCCAGCAGCCCGCGAACTAGCGGGGGAACAGATACGCAGTATTTT
J gene: TRBJ1-5; D gene: TRBD1; V gene: TRBV14; clone size: -; CDR3 protein: CASSQETGRNQPQHF; CDR3 DNA: TGTGCCAGCAGCCAAGAGACAGGGAGGAATCAGCCCCAGCATTTT
J gene: TRBJ2-7; D gene: -; V gene: TRBV2; clone size: few; CDR3 protein: CASTPLYEQYF; CDR3 DNA: TGTGCCAGCACGCCACTCTACGAGCAGTACTTC
J gene: TRBJ1-5; D gene: TRBD1; V gene: TRBV30; clone size: -; CDR3 protein: CAWRKGDSSNQPQHF; CDR3 DNA: TGTGCCTGGAGGAAAGGGGACAGTAGCAATCAGCCCCAGCATTTT
J gene: TRBJ1-2; D gene: TRBD1; V gene: TRBV5-4; clone size: -; CDR3 protein: CASSSTGNYGYTF; CDR3 DNA: TGTGCCAGCAGCTCGACAGGGAACTATGGCTACACCTTC
J gene: TRBJ2-7; D gene: TRBD1; V gene: TRBV6-5; clone size: once; CDR3 protein: CASSRQGNYEQYF; CDR3 DNA: TGTGCCAGCAGTCGACAGGGGAACTACGAGCAGTACTTC
J gene: TRBJ2-5; D gene: -; V gene: TRBV6-5; clone size: -; CDR3 protein: CASSYTEPRAQETQYF; CDR3 DNA: TGTGCCAGCAGTTACACCGAGCCTCGAGCCCAAGAGACCCAGTACTTC
J gene: TRBJ1-6; D gene: -; V gene: TRBV9; clone size: few; CDR3 protein: CASSVEPDSPLHF; CDR3 DNA: TGTGCCAGCAGCGTAGAACCAGATTCACCCCTCCACTTT